A single T cell receptor beta chain is shown here with its context. Its antigen target is currently unknown. There are no base qualities to consult, and no much larger clone falls within one base. The immunoSEQ multiplex PCR assay was used to generate TCR libraries, with TCR-beta and/or TCR-alpha/delta assays applied to each sample. The Illumina high-throughput platform was used to sequence the amplified TCR libraries. The study's processing was this. Clustering and dimensionality reduction were performed using pairwise TCRdist distances among GMM-specific receptors from ex vivo sorted or in vitro expanded T cells. Each clinical repertoire was assigned a mean NN-distance score, defined as the average TCRdist to the nearest 10% of tetramer-positive reference sequences. To compute GEM TCR motif frequency, the fraction of unique TCRs matching known GEM sequences by V/J usage and CDR3 length was calculated. Active tuberculosis was classified by linear discriminant analysis with leave-one-out cross-validation, implemented in scikit-learn. The source is immuneACCESS, and TCRdb retained only in-frame sequences with V and J called. Part of the clones is not carried over; for the studies checked, unresolved V genes explain less than half of this, and the remainder is unexplained. V and J calls and clone size are given by that table; D and trimming were obtained from the DNA. In all, the sample holds 40,000 to 45,000 clones, and roughly 96% of those were seen once. The ten largest account for roughly 6.9% of the sample.

The record originates from a study of T cells in tuberculosis (dated by TCRdb to about 2018). Regarding the study in general: To characterize T cells specific for the mycobacterial lipid antigen glucose monomycolate (GMM), the study used CD1B tetramers together with high-throughput TCR immunosequencing. With over nine people per group, a South African clinical cohort compared IGRA-negative adolescents, IGRA-positive adolescents with latent tuberculosis, and adults with active tuberculosis.

At study entry, adolescents were screened for latent tuberculosis infection by tuberculin skin test and QuantiFERON-TB GOLD In-Tube IGRA. Immunosequencing was performed on unsorted cryopreserved PBMC, with 80,000 to 100,000 T cells per clinical donor covered on average. Eleven high schools in the Worcester region of the Western Cape, South Africa, served as enrollment sites for adolescents aged 12 to 18 years. About 10 M. tuberculosis-infected adolescents and around ten uninfected adolescents, matched for age and sex, were selected. For the adolescents, PBMC were isolated by density centrifugation from freshly drawn heparinized blood and then cryopreserved. Overall results and qualifications from the work: Active tuberculosis TCR-alpha repertoires showed smaller mean NN-distances to GMM-specific TCRs than IGRA-negative controls, suggesting clonal expansion of these TCRs. With the diverse GMM-specific repertoire as input, a classifier achieved around 90% accuracy (AUROC about 0.9), whereas GEM motif frequencies as input gave 55% to 75% accuracy. Clinical samples were selected based on which cryopreserved specimens were available, and the active tuberculosis cases were adults whereas the controls were adolescents. Smaller NN-distances were partly driven by shorter CDR3-alpha lengths in active tuberculosis patients, and statistical significance was not reached for the TCR-beta difference.

Reading the germline V gene (reference sequence) gives CDR1 GTSNPN and CDR2 SVGIG. Taken from cysteine to phenylalanine, the CDR3 has 14 residues. The sequence is cut down to CDR3 DNA, 42 bases in frame from base 1. The V and J ends are trimmed by 0 bases and 4 bases, leaving 12 bases between them. This TCR was recovered from a donor between 10 and 35 years old with latent tuberculosis or without tuberculosis infection. The rearranged chain carries TRBV30 and TRBJ1-1; the D gene identity is not certain. The sample was PBMCs. The sequenced DNA: TGTGCCTGGAGTGTTACTGGAGGAGTCACTGAAGCTTTCTTT. Its product reads: CAWSVTGGVTEAFF.